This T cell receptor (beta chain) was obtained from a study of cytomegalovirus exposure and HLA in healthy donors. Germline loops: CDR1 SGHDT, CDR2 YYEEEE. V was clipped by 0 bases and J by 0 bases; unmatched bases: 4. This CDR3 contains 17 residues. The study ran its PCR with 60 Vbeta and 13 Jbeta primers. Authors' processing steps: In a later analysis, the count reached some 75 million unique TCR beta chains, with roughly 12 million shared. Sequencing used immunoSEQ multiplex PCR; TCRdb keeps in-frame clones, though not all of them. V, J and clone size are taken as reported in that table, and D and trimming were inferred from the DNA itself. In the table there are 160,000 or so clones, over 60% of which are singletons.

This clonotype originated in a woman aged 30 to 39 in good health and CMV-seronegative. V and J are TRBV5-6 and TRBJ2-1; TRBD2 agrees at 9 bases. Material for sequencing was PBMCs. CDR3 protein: CASSLELAGSSYNEQFF. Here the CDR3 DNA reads TGTGCCAGCAGCTTGGAACTAGCGGGCAGCTCCTACAATGAGCAGTTCTTC.